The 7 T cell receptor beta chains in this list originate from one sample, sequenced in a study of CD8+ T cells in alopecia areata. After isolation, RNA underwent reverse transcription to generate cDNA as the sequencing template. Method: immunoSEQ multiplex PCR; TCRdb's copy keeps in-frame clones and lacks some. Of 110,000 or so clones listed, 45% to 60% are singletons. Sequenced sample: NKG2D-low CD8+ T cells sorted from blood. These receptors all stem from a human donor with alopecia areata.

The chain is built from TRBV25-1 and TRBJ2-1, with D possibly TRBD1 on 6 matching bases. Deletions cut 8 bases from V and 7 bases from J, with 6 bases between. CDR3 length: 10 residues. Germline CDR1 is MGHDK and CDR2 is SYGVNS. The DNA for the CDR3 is TGTGCCAGCGGACAGAATGAGCAGTTCTTC. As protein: CASGQNEQFF.

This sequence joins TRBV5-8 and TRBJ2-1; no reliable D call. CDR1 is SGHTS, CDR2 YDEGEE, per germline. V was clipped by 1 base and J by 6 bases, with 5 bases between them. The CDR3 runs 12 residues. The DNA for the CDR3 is TGTGCCAGCAGCTTGTATTCCAATGAGCAGTTCTTC. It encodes CASSLYSNEQFF.

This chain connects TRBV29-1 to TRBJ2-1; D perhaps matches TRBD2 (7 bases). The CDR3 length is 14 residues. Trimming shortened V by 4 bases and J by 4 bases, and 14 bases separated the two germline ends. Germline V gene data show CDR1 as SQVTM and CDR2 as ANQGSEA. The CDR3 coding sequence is TGCAGCGTTGCGTCGGGGGGCGCGTACAATGAGCAGTTCTTC. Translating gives CSVASGGAYNEQFF.

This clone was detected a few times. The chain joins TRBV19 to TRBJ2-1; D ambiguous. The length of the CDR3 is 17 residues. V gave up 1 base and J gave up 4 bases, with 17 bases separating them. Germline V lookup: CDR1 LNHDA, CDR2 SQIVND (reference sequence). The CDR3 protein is CASSIASGLETYNEQFF. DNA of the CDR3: TGTGCCAGTAGTATAGCGTCTGGGCTGGAAACGTACAATGAGCAGTTCTTC.

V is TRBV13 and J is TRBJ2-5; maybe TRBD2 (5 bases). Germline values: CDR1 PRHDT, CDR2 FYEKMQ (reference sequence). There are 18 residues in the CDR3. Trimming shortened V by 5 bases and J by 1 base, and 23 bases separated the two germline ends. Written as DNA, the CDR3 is TGTGCCAGCAGCAATCGGGGAGTTTCCTCCAAGATCCAAGAGACCCAGTACTTC. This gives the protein CASSNRGVSSKIQETQYF. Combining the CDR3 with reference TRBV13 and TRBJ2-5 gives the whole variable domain AAGVIQSPRHLIKEKRETATLKCYPIPRHDTVYWYQQGPGQDPQFLISFYEKMQSDKGSIPDRFSAQQFSDYHSELNMSSLELGDSALYFCASSNRGVSSKIQETQYFGPGTRLLVL.

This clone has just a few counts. DNA of the CDR3: TGTGCCAGCAGTAATTACAGGGATGGTTACGAGCAGTACTTC. This codes for CASSNYRDGYEQYF. V and J are TRBV28 and TRBJ2-7; the D gene is possibly TRBD1 (6 bases). V lost 5 bases and J 4 bases, leaving 15 bases between the germline ends. Looked up from germline, CDR1 is MDHEN and CDR2 is SYDVKM. The CDR3 sequence is 14 residues long.

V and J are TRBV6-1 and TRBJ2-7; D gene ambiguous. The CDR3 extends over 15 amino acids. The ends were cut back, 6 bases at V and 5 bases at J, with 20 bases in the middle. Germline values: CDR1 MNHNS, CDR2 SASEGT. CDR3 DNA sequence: TGTGCCAGCAGGTCCCCGGATACTCGAGCCCACGAGCAGTACTTC. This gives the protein CASRSPDTRAHEQYF.